This T cell receptor beta chain appears in the sequencing data of a study of beta chain features in type 1 diabetes. Study-level results: All four CD4+ subsets from Type 1 diabetes patients carried moderately but significantly shorter TCRB CDR3s.

V lost 5 bases, J lost 6 bases, and 14 bases lay in between. This CDR3 spans 13 amino acids. Germline CDR1 and CDR2: ENHRY and SYGVKD. Isolated RNA was reverse transcribed in full, so expressed TCRB transcripts were sequenced. Some clones are missing from TCRdb's copy, which holds only in-frame ones; the method was immunoSEQ multiplex PCR. The sample holds 680,000 or so clones, about an eighth seen once. This clone has only a few counts. Its target is not known. The sequenced sample was naive CD4+ T cells from blood. This receptor was obtained from a man aged 18-30 years with type 1 diabetes. The chain links TRBV10-3 to TRBJ2-7; D is perhaps TRBD1 (6 bases). CDR3 amino acids: CAISPGQMFEQYF. The CDR3 bases are TGTGCCATCAGTCCGGGACAAATGTTCGAGCAGTACTTC.